Sequencing of this TCR beta chain was carried out in a study of cytomegalovirus exposure and HLA in healthy donors. Healthy people donating bone marrow made up the donors. Whole-study findings and limits: Per a prior analysis, the majority of TCR beta V segments were productive roughly 90% or roughly 30% of the time. V- and J-gene trimming in TCR beta was tied to a missense DCLRE1C variant by an analysis performed later. The likely explanation for a cluster of highly shared sequence variants was sequencing artifact.

PCR amplification relied on 60 Vbeta primers (plus 13 Jbeta primers). Data came from immunoSEQ multiplex PCR; TCRdb stores just in-frame clones and leaves some out. In the table there are approximately 82,000 clones, less than 65% of which are singletons. CDR3 length: 15 amino acids. Germline V CDR1 and CDR2: SGHNT, YYREEE (reference sequence). Trimming took off 4 bases at V and 1 base at J, with 14 bases between the two ends. Turning to this clone: Its matching antigen is unknown. A read error is the likely source, as a far larger clone sits one nucleotide away. The sample holds other DNA sequences that translate to the same CDR3.

The sample comprised PBMCs. This TCR derives from a young woman in good health and CMV-seropositive. The V call is TRBV5-4, the J call TRBJ1-1; D call uncertain. This CDR3 is CASSQDSSWNTEAFF. Here the CDR3 DNA reads TGTGCCAGCAGCCAGGACTCTAGTTGGAACACTGAAGCTTTCTTT.